The 21 T cell receptor beta chains below all came from one sample that was sequenced in a study of T cell responses to AZD1222 COVID-19 vaccine. Here immunoSEQ multiplex PCR was the method, and the copy in TCRdb shows in-frame clones only, minus some. This sample carries roughly 100,000 clones, more than 75% of them seen once, and the ten largest clones take about 9.1%. The sample here was peripheral blood, taken on day 0 of AZD1222 vaccination. The receptors were gathered from an adult in good health.

This chain links TRBV27 with TRBJ2-7; no clear D gene. The CDR3 covers 13 residues. Trimming took off 5 bases at V and 3 bases at J, with 11 bases between the two ends. Looked up from germline, CDR1 is MNHEY and CDR2 is SMNVEV (reference sequence). CDR3 coding DNA: TGTGCCAGCAGTCCGCAAGGTGGCTACGAGCAGTACTTC. Translating it yields CASSPQGGYEQYF.

The chain links TRBV12-5 to TRBJ2-3; TRBD1 aligns across 7 bases. The germline V gene has CDR1 LGHNT and CDR2 FRNRAP. The CDR3 is 15 residues long. V was clipped by 7 bases and J by 4 bases; unmatched bases: 11. CDR3: CASAKQGKIADTQYF. The CDR3 nucleotides read TGTGCTAGTGCCAAACAGGGGAAAATTGCAGATACGCAGTATTTT.

This chain connects TRBV7-2 to TRBJ1-5; possible D gene TRBD1, 5 bases. V lost 0 bases and J lost 4, with 10 bases in between. Germline lookup yields CDR1 SGHTA and CDR2 FQGNSA. The CDR3 sequence is 15 residues long. CDR3 DNA sequence: TGTGCCAGCAGCTTAGCGCTCCCAGGGAATCAGCCCCAGCATTTT. Translating it yields CASSLALPGNQPQHF. Full variable domain (remainder filled in from reference TRBV7-2 and TRBJ1-5): GAGVSQSPSNKVTEKGKDVELRCDPISGHTALYWYRQSLGQGLEFLIYFQGNSAPDKSGLPSDRFSAERTGGSVSTLTIQRTQQEDSAVYLCASSLALPGNQPQHFGDGTRLSIL.

The V and J genes are TRBV11-1 and TRBJ1-1; D is undetermined. The V end was cut by 5 bases, the J end by 0 bases, with 10 bases between. CDR3 length: 14 residues. Per the germline V gene, CDR1 is SGHAT and CDR2 is FQDESV (reference sequence). The CDR3: CASSPQTVNTEAFF. The CDR3 region has the DNA TGTGCCAGCAGCCCCCAAACCGTGAACACTGAAGCTTTCTTT.

The rearrangement links TRBV2 to TRBJ2-7, with D possibly TRBD1 on 6 matching bases. CDR1 SNHLY and CDR2 FYNNEI come from the germline V gene. The germline V and J ends were trimmed by 6 bases and 0 bases, with 12 bases remaining between them. This CDR3 is 14 amino acids long. The CDR3 nucleotides read TGTGCCAGCAGGAGGGACACCCACTCCTACGAGCAGTACTTC. As protein: CASRRDTHSYEQYF.

CDR3 nucleotides: TGTGCCACCAGCAGAGTTTTCGGGGGACCCCTAAATTCACCCCTCCACTTT. It codes for CATSRVFGGPLNSPLHF. The chain uses TRBV15 and TRBJ1-6; D perhaps matches TRBD1 (5 bases). CDR1 and CDR2 (germline): LNHNV, YYDKDF (reference sequence). CDR3 length: 17 amino acids. Deletions cut 1 base from V and 7 bases from J, with 17 bases between.

V and J are TRBV19 and TRBJ2-5, with 7 nucleotides matching TRBD2. The V gene's germline CDR1 is LNHDA and CDR2 SQIVND (reference sequence). V was pared by 2 bases and J by 1 base, with 10 bases of the junction left unmatched. The CDR3 has 17 residues. CDR3 bases: TGTGCCAGTAGTATACGGACGGCGGGAGTAATCCAAGAGACCCAGTACTTC. This translates into CASSIRTAGVIQETQYF.

This clone occurred a few times. The chain uses TRBV3-1 (or the pseudogene TRBV3-2) and TRBJ2-1; 12 bases agree with TRBD2. The J segment lost 5 bases and the V segment lost 4 bases, leaving 0 bases of the junction unmatched. This CDR3 has 14 residues. Looked up from germline, CDR1 is LGHDT and CDR2 is YNNKEL (reference sequence). Here the CDR3 DNA reads TGTGCCAGCAGCCGGACTAGCGGGAACAATGAGCAGTTCTTC. It encodes CASSRTSGNNEQFF.

This clone was detected only once. V is TRBV27 and J is TRBJ2-7; 14 nucleotides align to TRBD2. The CDR3 length is 15 residues. The junction had 4 bases not matched to a gene; V was cut back by 5 bases and J by 4 bases. Per the germline V gene, CDR1 is MNHEY and CDR2 is SMNVEV (reference sequence). CDR3: CASSPRTSGRYEQYF. In nucleotides, the CDR3 is TGTGCCAGCAGTCCCCGGACTAGCGGGAGGTACGAGCAGTACTTC.

The chain employs TRBV20-1 and TRBJ2-3; 11 nucleotides agree with TRBD2. The V segment lost 3 bases and the J segment 13 bases; nucleotides outside the gene matches: 6. The germline V gene has CDR1 DFQATT and CDR2 SNEGSKA (reference sequence). This CDR3 has 12 amino acids. CDR3 sequence reads: CSASLLAGVKYF. Written as DNA, the CDR3 is TGCAGTGCTAGTCTACTAGCGGGAGTAAAGTATTTT.

This clone has a handful of counts. This chain connects TRBV7-3 to TRBJ2-2, with TRBD2 matching 9 bases. Looked up from germline, CDR1 is SGHTA and CDR2 is FQGTGA. V was clipped by 5 bases and J by 6 bases; unmatched bases: 13. CDR3 length: 17 residues. The CDR3 bases are TGTGCCAGCAGCAGATGGTTTGGCGGGAGGGGAGCCGGGGAGCTGTTTTTT. Translated: CASSRWFGGRGAGELFF.

The J gene is TRBJ1-2, the V gene TRBV5-5; no clear D gene. Germline V gives CDR1 SGHKS, CDR2 YYEKEE (reference sequence). This CDR3 contains 15 residues. Trimming cost V 0 bases and J 4 bases, with 13 bases left between them. The DNA for the CDR3 is TGTGCCAGCAGCTTGGGGCCGGCCCTTAGCTATGGCTACACCTTC. Protein sequence: CASSLGPALSYGYTF.

This chain uses TRBV5-4 with TRBJ2-1; 14 positions match TRBD2. The V and J ends lost 5 bases and 5 bases, in that order; junction bases with no gene match: 6. This CDR3 region has 16 residues. CDR1 and CDR2 from the germline V gene are SGHNT and YYREEE (reference sequence). CDR3 sequence (DNA): TGTGCCAGCAGTTCGGGACTAGCGGGAGCCCACAATGAGCAGTTCTTC. This sequence encodes CASSSGLAGAHNEQFF.

The chain joins TRBV18 to TRBJ2-2; 11 bases agree with TRBD1. CDR3 size: 16 residues. Trimming took 0 bases from V and 7 from J; bases not matched to a gene: 4. Germline-derived CDR1 and CDR2 are KGHSH and LQKENI. CDR3 nucleotide sequence: TGTGCCAGCTCACCACCAGGACAGGGGGCAGGCGGGGAGCTGTTTTTT. Protein: CASSPPGQGAGGELFF.

This rearrangement joins TRBV11-3 to TRBJ2-1; TRBD1 might be the D (5 bases). Germline V gives CDR1 SGHNT, CDR2 YENEEA. The CDR3 totals 15 residues. Trimming removed 2 bases at V and 0 bases at J, with 8 bases between. CDR3 sequence reads: CASSLRGSSYNEQFF. CDR3 DNA: TGTGCCAGCAGCTTAAGGGGTAGCTCCTACAATGAGCAGTTCTTC.

This clone was found once. The chain links TRBV5-1 to TRBJ1-1; TRBD1 matches at 8 bases. J lost 6 bases, V lost 7 bases, and 17 bases had no gene match. In germline, CDR1 is SGHRS, CDR2 YFSETQ. CDR3 size: 16 residues. CDR3 residues: CASGTRQGAKSSEAFF. The CDR3 DNA is TGCGCCAGCGGGACTCGTCAGGGGGCGAAAAGCTCTGAAGCTTTCTTT.

The gene calls are TRBV3-1 (or the pseudogene TRBV3-2) and TRBJ2-2; a weak D match, TRBD2 (5 bases). Trimming removed 3 bases at V and 6 bases at J, with 17 bases between. Per germline, CDR1 LGHDT and CDR2 YNNKEL (reference sequence). This CDR3 spans 16 amino acids. CDR3 in DNA: TGTGCCAGCAGCCACTCCTGGACCACGAGGGCCGGGGAGCTGTTTTTT. Protein: CASSHSWTTRAGELFF.

V is TRBV6-2 or TRBV6-3 and J is TRBJ1-1, with D tentatively TRBD1 (5 bases). This CDR3 is 13 amino acids long. Germline V gene lookup returns CDR1 MNHEY and CDR2 SVGEGT. V was clipped by 4 bases and J by 4 bases, with 10 bases between them. The CDR3 DNA reads as TGTGCCAGCAGTTTAGGGGCCGTCACTGAAGCTTTCTTT. Protein sequence: CASSLGAVTEAFF.

The V and J genes are TRBV5-1 and TRBJ2-1; 10 bases line up with TRBD2. The CDR3 has 17 amino acids. Trimming at V came to 4 bases and at J to 8 bases, leaving 15 bases not matched to a gene. Germline CDR1 SGHRS, CDR2 YFSETQ. The CDR3 is CASSHRAGGPVLDEQFF. The CDR3 DNA sequence: TGCGCCAGCAGCCATAGAGCGGGAGGGCCTGTTTTGGATGAGCAGTTCTTC.

The rearrangement uses TRBV6-5 and TRBJ1-5; 9 nucleotides align to TRBD1. Germline V gene lookup returns CDR1 MNHEY and CDR2 SVGAGI. This CDR3 has 14 residues. J gave up 6 bases and V 7 bases, and 7 bases lay outside the gene matches. This chain's CDR3 is CASILQGAVQPQHF. The CDR3, as DNA: TGTGCCAGCATTCTACAGGGGGCTGTTCAGCCCCAGCATTTT.

The V and J genes are TRBV4-2 and TRBJ1-2; D unclear. Germline values: CDR1 LGHNA, CDR2 YNFKEQ. Trimming cost V 0 bases and J 4 bases, with 9 bases left between them. This CDR3 spans 14 amino acids. Here the CDR3 DNA reads TGTGCCAGCAGCCAAGATGGGAATGGCTATGGCTACACCTTC. It yields the protein CASSQDGNGYGYTF.